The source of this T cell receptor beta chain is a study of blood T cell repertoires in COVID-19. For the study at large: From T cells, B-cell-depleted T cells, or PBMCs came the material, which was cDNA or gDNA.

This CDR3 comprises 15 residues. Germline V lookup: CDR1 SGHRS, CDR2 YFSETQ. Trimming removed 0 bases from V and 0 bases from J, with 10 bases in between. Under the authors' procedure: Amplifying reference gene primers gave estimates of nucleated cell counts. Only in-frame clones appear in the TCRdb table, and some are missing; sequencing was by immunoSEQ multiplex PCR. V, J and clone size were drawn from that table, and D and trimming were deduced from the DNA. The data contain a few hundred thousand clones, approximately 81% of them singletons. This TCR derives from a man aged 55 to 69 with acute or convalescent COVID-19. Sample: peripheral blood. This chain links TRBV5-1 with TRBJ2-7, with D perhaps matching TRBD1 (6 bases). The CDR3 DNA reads TGCGCCAGCAGCTTGGCCTCGGACAGCTCCTACGAGCAGTACTTC. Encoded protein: CASSLASDSSYEQYF.